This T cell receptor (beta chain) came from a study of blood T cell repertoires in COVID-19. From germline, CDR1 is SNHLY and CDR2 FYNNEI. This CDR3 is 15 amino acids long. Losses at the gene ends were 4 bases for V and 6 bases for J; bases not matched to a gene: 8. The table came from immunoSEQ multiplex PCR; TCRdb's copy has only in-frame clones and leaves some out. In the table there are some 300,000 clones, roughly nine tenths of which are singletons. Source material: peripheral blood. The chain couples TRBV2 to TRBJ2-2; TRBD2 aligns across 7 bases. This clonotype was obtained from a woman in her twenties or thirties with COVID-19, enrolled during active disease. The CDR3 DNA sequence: TGTGCCAGCAGTGCGGACGGGGGGTTTTCCGGGGAGCTGTTTTTT. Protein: CASSADGGFSGELFF.